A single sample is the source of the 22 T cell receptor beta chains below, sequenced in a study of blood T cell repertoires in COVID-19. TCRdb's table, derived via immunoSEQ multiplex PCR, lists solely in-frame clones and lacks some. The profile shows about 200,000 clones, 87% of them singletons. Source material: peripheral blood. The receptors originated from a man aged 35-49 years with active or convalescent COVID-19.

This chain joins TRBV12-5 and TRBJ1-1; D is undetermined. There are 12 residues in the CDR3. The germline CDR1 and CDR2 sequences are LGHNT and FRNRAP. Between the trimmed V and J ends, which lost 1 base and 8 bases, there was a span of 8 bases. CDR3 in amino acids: CASGLGGGEAFF. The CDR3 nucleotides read TGTGCTAGTGGTTTGGGAGGAGGGGAAGCTTTCTTT.

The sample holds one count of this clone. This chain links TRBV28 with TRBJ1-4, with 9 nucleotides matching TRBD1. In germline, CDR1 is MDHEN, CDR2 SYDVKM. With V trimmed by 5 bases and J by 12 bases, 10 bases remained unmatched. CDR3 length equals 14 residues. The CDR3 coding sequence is TGTGCCAGCAGTCCGTCCGGGACAGGGTTGCAACTGTTTTTT. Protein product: CASSPSGTGLQLFF.

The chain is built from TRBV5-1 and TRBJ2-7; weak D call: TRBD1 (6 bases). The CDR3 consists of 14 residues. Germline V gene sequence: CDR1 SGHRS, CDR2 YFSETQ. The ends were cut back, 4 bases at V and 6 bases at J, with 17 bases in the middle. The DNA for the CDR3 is TGCGCCAGCAGCCCAACCGGCCTAGGGGGCGAGCAGTACTTC. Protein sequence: CASSPTGLGGEQYF.

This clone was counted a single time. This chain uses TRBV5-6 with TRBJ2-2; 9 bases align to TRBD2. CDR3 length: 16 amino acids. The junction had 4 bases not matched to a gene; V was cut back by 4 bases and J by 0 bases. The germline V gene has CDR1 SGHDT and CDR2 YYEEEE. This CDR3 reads CASSGASGANTGELFF. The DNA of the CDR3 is TGTGCCAGCAGCGGAGCTAGCGGGGCGAACACCGGGGAGCTGTTTTTT.

DNA for the CDR3: TGTGCCAGCTCACCACGACAGGGTATAGGAGGCTACACCTTC. The encoded protein is CASSPRQGIGGYTF. This rearrangement joins TRBV18 to TRBJ1-2, with 7 nucleotides matching TRBD1. Trimming removed 1 base from V and 8 bases from J; junction bases left unmatched: 7. The CDR3 consists of 14 residues. Germline lookup yields CDR1 KGHSH and CDR2 LQKENI.

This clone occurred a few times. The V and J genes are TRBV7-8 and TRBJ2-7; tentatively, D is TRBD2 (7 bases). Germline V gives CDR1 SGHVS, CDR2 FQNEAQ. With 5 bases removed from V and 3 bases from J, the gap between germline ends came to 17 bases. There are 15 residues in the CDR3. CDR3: CASSQRGGALYEQYF. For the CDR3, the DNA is TGTGCCAGCAGCCAAAGAGGGGGGGCGCTCTACGAGCAGTACTTC.

As DNA, the CDR3 is TGTGCCAGCTCTATGGGACAGGGCTTCTATGGCTACACCTTC. Its translation is CASSMGQGFYGYTF. This rearrangement joins TRBV18 to TRBJ1-2; 9 nucleotides agree with TRBD1. Germline CDR1 reads KGHSH; CDR2 reads LQKENI. Trimming cost V 6 bases and J 4 bases; bases outside gene matches: 6. CDR3 length equals 14 residues.

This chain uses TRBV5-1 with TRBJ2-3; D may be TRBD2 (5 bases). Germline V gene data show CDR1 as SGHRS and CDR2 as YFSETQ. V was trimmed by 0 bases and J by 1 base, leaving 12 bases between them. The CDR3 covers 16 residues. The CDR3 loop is CASSLGEGYRTDTQYF. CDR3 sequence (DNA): TGCGCCAGCAGCTTGGGAGAGGGTTACCGCACAGATACGCAGTATTTT.

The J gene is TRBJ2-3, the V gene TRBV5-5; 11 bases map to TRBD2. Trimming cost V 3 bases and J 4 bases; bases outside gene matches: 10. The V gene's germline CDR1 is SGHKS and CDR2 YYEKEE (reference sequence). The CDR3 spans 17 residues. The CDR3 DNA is TGTGCCAGCAGCTCCCTAATAGCGGGGGGGCAGGCAGATACGCAGTATTTT. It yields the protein CASSSLIAGGQADTQYF.

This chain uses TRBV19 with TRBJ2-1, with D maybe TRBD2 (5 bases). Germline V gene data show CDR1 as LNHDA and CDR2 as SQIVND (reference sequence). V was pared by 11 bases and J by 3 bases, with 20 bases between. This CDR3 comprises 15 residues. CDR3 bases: TGTGCCTCAAAGGTCGGCGGGCGGCACTACAATGAGCAGTTCTTC. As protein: CASKVGGRHYNEQFF.

In DNA, the CDR3 is TGTTCTGTTTCGGGGAGCGCTGAAGCTTTCTTT. It yields the protein CSVSGSAEAFF. The chain is built from TRBV6-5 and TRBJ1-1; the D is unclear. There are 11 residues in the CDR3. The germline gives CDR1 MNHEY, CDR2 SVGAGI.

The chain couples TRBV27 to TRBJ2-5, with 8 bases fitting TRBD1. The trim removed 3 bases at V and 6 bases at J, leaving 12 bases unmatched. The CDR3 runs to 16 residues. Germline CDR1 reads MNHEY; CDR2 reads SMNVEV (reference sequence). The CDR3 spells CASSFWDGQGSKTQYF. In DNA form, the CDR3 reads TGTGCCAGCAGTTTTTGGGACGGACAGGGTTCAAAGACCCAGTACTTC.

The CDR3 protein is CATKPGLALNEQFF. The DNA for the CDR3 is TGTGCCACAAAGCCGGGACTAGCCTTGAATGAGCAGTTCTTC. The rearrangement links TRBV6-5 to TRBJ2-1, with TRBD2 identical over 9 bases. Looked up from germline, CDR1 is MNHEY and CDR2 is SVGAGI. This CDR3 has 14 residues. J lost 7 bases, V lost 10 bases, and 11 bases had no gene match.

Here the CDR3 reads CASSKGDSPTLEAFF. The CDR3 DNA reads TGTGCCAGCAGCAAAGGGGACAGCCCGACTCTTGAAGCTTTCTTT. The genes are TRBV21-1 and TRBJ1-1; the DNA was not used to check the table's D call, TRBD1. TRBV21-1 is labeled a pseudogene. There are 15 residues in the CDR3.

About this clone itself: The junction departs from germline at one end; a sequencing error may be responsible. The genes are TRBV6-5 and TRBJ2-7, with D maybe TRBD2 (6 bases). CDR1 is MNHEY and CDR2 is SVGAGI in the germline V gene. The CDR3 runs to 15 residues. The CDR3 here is CASSDSTGRGYEQYF. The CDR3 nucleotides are TGTGCCAGCAGTGACTCGACCGGGCGGGGCTACGAGCAGTACTTC.

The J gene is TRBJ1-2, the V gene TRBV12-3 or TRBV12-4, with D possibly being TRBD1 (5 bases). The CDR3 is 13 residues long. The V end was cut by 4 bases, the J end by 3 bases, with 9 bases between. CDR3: CASSSTEDYGYTF. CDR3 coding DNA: TGTGCCAGCAGTTCGACAGAAGACTATGGCTACACCTTC.

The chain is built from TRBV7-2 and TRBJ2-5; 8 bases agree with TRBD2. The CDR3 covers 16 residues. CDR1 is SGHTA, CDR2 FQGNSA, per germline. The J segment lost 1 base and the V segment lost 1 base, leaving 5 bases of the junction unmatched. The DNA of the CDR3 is TGTGCCAGCAGCTTAGGTCCCGGGAGGGCCCAAGAGACCCAGTACTTC. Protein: CASSLGPGRAQETQYF.

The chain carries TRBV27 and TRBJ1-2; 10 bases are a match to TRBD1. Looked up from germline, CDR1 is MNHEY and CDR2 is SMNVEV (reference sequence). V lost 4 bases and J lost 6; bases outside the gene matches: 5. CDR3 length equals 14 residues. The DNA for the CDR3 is TGTGCCAGCAGTTCACGGGACAGGGGAGATGGCTACACCTTC. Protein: CASSSRDRGDGYTF.

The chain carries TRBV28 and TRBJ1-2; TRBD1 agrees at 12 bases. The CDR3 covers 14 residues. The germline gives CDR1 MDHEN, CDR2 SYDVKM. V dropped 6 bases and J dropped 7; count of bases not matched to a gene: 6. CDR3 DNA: TGTGCCAGCAGGGACGGGACAGGGGGCGGTGGCTACACCTTC. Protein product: CASRDGTGGGGYTF.

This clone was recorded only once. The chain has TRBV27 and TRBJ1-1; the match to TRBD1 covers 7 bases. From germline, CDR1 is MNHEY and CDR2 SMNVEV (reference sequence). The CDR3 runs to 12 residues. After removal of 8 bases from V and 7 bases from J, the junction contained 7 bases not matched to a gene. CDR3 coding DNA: TGTGCCAGCCGGACAGGAGCAGGTGAAGCTTTCTTT. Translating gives CASRTGAGEAFF.

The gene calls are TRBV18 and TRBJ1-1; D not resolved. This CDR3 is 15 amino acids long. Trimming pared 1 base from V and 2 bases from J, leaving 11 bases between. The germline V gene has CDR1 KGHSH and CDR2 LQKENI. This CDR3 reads CASSPLAGRNTEAFF. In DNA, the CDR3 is TGTGCCAGCTCACCACTCGCGGGCCGCAACACTGAAGCTTTCTTT.

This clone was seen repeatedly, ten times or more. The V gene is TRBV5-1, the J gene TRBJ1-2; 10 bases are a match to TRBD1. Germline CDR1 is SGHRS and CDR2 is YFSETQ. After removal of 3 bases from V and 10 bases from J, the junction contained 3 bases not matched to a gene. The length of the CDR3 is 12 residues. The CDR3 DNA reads TGCGCCAGCAGCTGGGGGACAGGGGACTACACCTTC. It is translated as CASSWGTGDYTF.